Listed here are 21 T cell receptor beta chains from one sample, sequenced in a study of T cell responses to AZD1222 COVID-19 vaccine. Produced via immunoSEQ multiplex PCR; TCRdb's table is partial and in-frame only. Here the sample spans some 79,000 clones, around 81% being singletons. Sample: peripheral blood, taken 28 days after the second AZD1222 dose. These receptors all come from an adult who received the AZD1222 COVID-19 vaccine.

This clone was picked up one time. DNA for the CDR3: TGTGCCAGCACCCCCAAATCTATCCTTTCTCTCCTAAAAAAAGAGACCCAGTACTTC. Translating it yields CASTPKSILSLLKKETQYF. The chain has TRBV3-1 (or the pseudogene TRBV3-2) and TRBJ2-5; no reliable D call. The germline gives CDR1 LGHDT, CDR2 YNNKEL (reference sequence). This CDR3 has 19 amino acids. V was trimmed by 7 bases and J by 3 bases, leaving 30 bases between them.

The chain is built from TRBV6-6 and TRBJ1-5; D gene unclear. Trimming left V 7 bases short and J 4 bases short, with 11 bases between. The CDR3 spans 13 residues. Looked up from germline, CDR1 is MNHNY and CDR2 is SVGAGI (reference sequence). The chain's CDR3 is CASTGSLNQPQHF. The CDR3 DNA follows: TGTGCCAGCACAGGCTCCCTAAATCAGCCCCAGCATTTT.

The chain links TRBV10-3 to TRBJ2-2; D is unresolved. The germline gives CDR1 ENHRY, CDR2 SYGVKD. Trimming removed 4 bases at V and 4 bases at J, with 7 bases between. The CDR3 runs 13 residues. The CDR3 DNA reads TGTGCCATCAGTGTGTCTGGCACCGGGGAGCTGTTTTTT. As protein: CAISVSGTGELFF.

V and J are TRBV2 and TRBJ2-5; D uncertain. The germline CDR1 and CDR2 sequences are SNHLY and FYNNEI. Trimming cost V 1 base and J 5 bases, with 11 bases left between them. There are 14 residues in the CDR3. The CDR3 coding sequence is TGTGCCAGCAGTGAAGGGACCGCCAGGGAGACCCAGTACTTC. This codes for CASSEGTARETQYF.

The V gene is TRBV2, the J gene TRBJ1-2, with a tentative D call TRBD1 (5 bases). The germline gives CDR1 SNHLY, CDR2 FYNNEI. With 7 bases removed from V and 4 bases from J, the gap between germline ends came to 13 bases. The CDR3 length is 13 residues. Here the CDR3 DNA reads TGTGCCAGCACCATGGGACGGATCTATGGCTACACCTTC. This sequence encodes CASTMGRIYGYTF.

This clone was detected only a few times. The chain combines TRBV5-5 with TRBJ1-6; 7 bases line up with TRBD1. Germline trimming cut 1 base from V and 7 bases from J; bases unmatched to any gene: 2. The CDR3 runs to 14 residues. Germline CDR1 is SGHKS and CDR2 is YYEKEE (reference sequence). The CDR3 loop reads CASSLLGGNSPLHF. Written as DNA, the CDR3 is TGTGCCAGCAGCTTGTTAGGGGGCAATTCACCCCTCCACTTT.

The rearrangement joins TRBV27 to TRBJ2-3, with TRBD2 as a possible D gene (6 bases). The germline V gene has CDR1 MNHEY and CDR2 SMNVEV (reference sequence). Trimming stripped 4 bases from V and 0 bases from J, with 11 bases between. The CDR3 sequence is 15 residues long. This CDR3 is CASSSLALSTDTQYF. The CDR3 bases are TGTGCCAGCAGTTCACTAGCCTTAAGCACAGATACGCAGTATTTT.

This clone was seen a handful of times. This sequence joins TRBV30 and TRBJ2-2, with D uncertain. Germline V lookup: CDR1 GTSNPN, CDR2 SVGIG (reference sequence). V lost 2 bases to trimming and J lost 9 bases, with 10 bases between them. This CDR3 is 12 amino acids long. The CDR3 loop reads CAWSPEGRELFF. CDR3 sequence (DNA): TGTGCCTGGAGTCCGGAAGGCAGGGAGCTGTTTTTT. Supplemented by reference TRBV30 and TRBJ2-2, the full variable domain reads SQTIHQWPATLVQPVGSPLSLECTVEGTSNPNLYWYRQAAGRGLQLLFYSVGIGQISSEVPQNLSASRPQDRQFILSSKKLLLSDSGFYLCAWSPEGRELFFGEGSRLTVL.

This clone came up once. This chain uses TRBV13 with TRBJ2-2; 9 bases fit TRBD1. The CDR3 is made up of 17 amino acids. Germline trimming cut 5 bases from V and 5 bases from J; bases unmatched to any gene: 12. CDR1 is PRHDT and CDR2 is FYEKMQ in the germline V gene (reference sequence). In nucleotides, the CDR3 is TGTGCCAGCAGCGCCTTAACAGGGGGCGCGGGGACCGGGGAGCTGTTTTTT. Its protein product is CASSALTGGAGTGELFF.

The chain couples TRBV11-2 to TRBJ2-7; TRBD1 might be the D (6 bases). This CDR3 comprises 14 residues. Deletions cut 0 bases from V and 2 bases from J, with 8 bases between. Germline CDR1 and CDR2: SGHAT and FQNNGV. The CDR3 spells CASSLDWTAYEQYF. In DNA, the CDR3 is TGTGCCAGCAGCTTAGACTGGACAGCCTACGAGCAGTACTTC.

The sample holds a few counts of this clone. The chain couples TRBV6-2 or TRBV6-3 to TRBJ1-6; D might be TRBD1 (5 bases). Deletions cut 4 bases from V and 9 bases from J, with 19 bases between. CDR1 and CDR2 from the germline V gene are MNHEY and SVGEGT. CDR3 length: 16 amino acids. The CDR3 here is CASSWVGVDSGSPLHF. As DNA, the CDR3 is TGTGCCAGCAGTTGGGTTGGCGTAGACAGTGGTTCACCCCTCCACTTT.

The rearrangement links TRBV7-2 to TRBJ2-7, with D unclear. The germline CDR1 and CDR2 sequences are SGHTA and FQGNSA. The CDR3 spans 13 residues. The V end was cut by 5 bases, the J end by 2 bases, with 10 bases between. The CDR3 nucleotides are TGTGCCAGCAGCCCTTCTTACACCTACGAGCAGTACTTC. Its protein product is CASSPSYTYEQYF.

This clone was recorded once. The chain uses TRBV6-5 and TRBJ1-5; 9 bases agree with TRBD1. The CDR3 extends over 15 amino acids. The germline V gene encodes CDR1 MNHEY and CDR2 SVGAGI. The ends lost 6 bases at V and 8 bases at J; junction bases unmatched: 11. The CDR3 here is CASRVNRGLIEPQHF. Here the CDR3 DNA reads TGTGCCAGCAGAGTTAACAGGGGGCTTATAGAGCCCCAGCATTTT.

V is TRBV29-1 and J is TRBJ1-6; no clear D gene. This CDR3 region has 13 residues. The germline gives CDR1 SQVTM, CDR2 ANQGSEA. Trimming stripped 3 bases from V and 10 bases from J, with 13 bases between. The CDR3 bases are TGCAGCGTTGATGTGGGCCCGGGCTCACCCCTCCACTTT. Protein: CSVDVGPGSPLHF.

V and J are TRBV7-8 and TRBJ1-1; a weak D match, TRBD1 (5 bases). Germline V gene sequence: CDR1 SGHVS, CDR2 FQNEAQ. The CDR3 totals 14 residues. Trimming removed 1 base from V and 5 bases from J, with 11 bases in between. This chain's CDR3 is CASSLGTGSTEAFF. The CDR3 bases are TGTGCCAGCAGCTTAGGTACAGGAAGTACTGAAGCTTTCTTT. The full variable domain, its missing parts supplied by reference TRBV7-8 and TRBJ1-1, is GAGVSQSPRYKVAKRGQDVALRCDPISGHVSLFWYQQALGQGPEFLTYFQNEAQLDKSGLPSDRFFAERPEGSVSTLKIQRTQQEDSAVYLCASSLGTGSTEAFFGQGTRLTVV.

V gene TRBV28 combines with J gene TRBJ2-1; 7 bases align to TRBD2. Losses at the gene ends were 5 bases for V and 3 bases for J; bases not matched to a gene: 10. Looked up from germline, CDR1 is MDHEN and CDR2 is SYDVKM. This CDR3 is built from 16 residues. In DNA form, the CDR3 reads TGTGCCAGCAGTATCGTAGAGAGCGGGATCTACAATGAGCAGTTCTTC. Translated: CASSIVESGIYNEQFF.

This clone was recorded only once. The chain employs TRBV18 and TRBJ1-6; D gene ambiguous. The CDR3 has 15 residues. Trimming cost V 1 base and J 7 bases, with 11 bases left between them. Per germline, CDR1 KGHSH and CDR2 LQKENI. The CDR3 DNA follows: TGTGCCAGCTCACCACAGCCGGACGGCAATTCACCCCTCCACTTT. This codes for CASSPQPDGNSPLHF.

The CDR3 loop reads CASSFSPHFWASGGYEQFF. CDR3 in DNA: TGTGCCAGCAGTTTTAGTCCCCATTTTTGGGCTAGCGGGGGGTATGAGCAGTTCTTC. This chain connects TRBV28 to TRBJ2-1; 11 positions match TRBD2. Unmatched junction bases numbered 18, after V lost 3 bases and J lost 8 bases. CDR3 length equals 19 residues. CDR1 is MDHEN and CDR2 is SYDVKM in the germline V gene.

This chain links TRBV18 with TRBJ1-4; no reliable D call. The V end was cut by 0 bases, the J end by 8 bases, with 10 bases between. Germline loops: CDR1 KGHSH, CDR2 LQKENI. The CDR3 contains 14 residues. CDR3 nucleotides: TGTGCCAGCTCACCACCGGACGTACGAGAAAAACTGTTTTTT. It yields the protein CASSPPDVREKLFF. The whole variable domain, filled in from reference TRBV18 and TRBJ1-4, reads NAGVMQNPRHLVRRRGQEARLRCSPMKGHSHVYWYRQLPEEGLKFMVYLQKENIIDESGMPKERFSAEFPKEGPSILRIQQVVRGDSAAYFCASSPPDVREKLFFGSGTQLSVL.

The V gene is TRBV19, the J gene TRBJ2-1; D is unclear. CDR3 length: 15 amino acids. Germline lookup yields CDR1 LNHDA and CDR2 SQIVND (reference sequence). V was shortened by 3 bases and J by 0 bases, with 9 bases between the two germline ends. CDR3 sequence (DNA): TGTGCCAGTAGTATTGGATACCCCTCCTACAATGAGCAGTTCTTC. It yields the protein CASSIGYPSYNEQFF.

The chain is built from TRBV19 and TRBJ2-7; 7 bases align to TRBD1. Trimming removed 3 bases from V and 5 bases from J; junction bases left unmatched: 13. Germline CDR1 is LNHDA and CDR2 is SQIVND (reference sequence). The CDR3 consists of 16 residues. The CDR3 DNA reads as TGTGCCAGTAGTATGCTCTTTAGGACAGGAGGCAACGAGCAGTACTTC. It encodes CASSMLFRTGGNEQYF.